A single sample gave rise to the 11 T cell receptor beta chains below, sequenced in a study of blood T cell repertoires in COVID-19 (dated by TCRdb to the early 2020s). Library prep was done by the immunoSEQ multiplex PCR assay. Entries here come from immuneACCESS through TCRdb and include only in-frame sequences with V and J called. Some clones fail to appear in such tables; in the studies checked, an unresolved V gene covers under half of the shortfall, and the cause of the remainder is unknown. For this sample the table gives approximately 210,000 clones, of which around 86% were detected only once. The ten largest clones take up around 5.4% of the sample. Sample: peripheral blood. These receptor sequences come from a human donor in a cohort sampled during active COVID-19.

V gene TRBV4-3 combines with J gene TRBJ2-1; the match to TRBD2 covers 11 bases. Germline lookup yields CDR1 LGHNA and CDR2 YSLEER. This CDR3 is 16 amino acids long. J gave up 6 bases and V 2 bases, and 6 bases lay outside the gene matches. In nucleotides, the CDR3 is TGCGCCAGCAGCCAACTACTAGCGGGAGTGGGCAATGAGCAGTTCTTC. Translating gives CASSQLLAGVGNEQFF.

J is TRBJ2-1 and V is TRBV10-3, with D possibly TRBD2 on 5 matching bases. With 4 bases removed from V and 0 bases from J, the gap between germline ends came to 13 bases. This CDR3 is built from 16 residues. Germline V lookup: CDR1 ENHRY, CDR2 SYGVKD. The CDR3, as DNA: TGTGCCATCAGTGGGACGTCGGGAATCTCCTACAATGAGCAGTTCTTC. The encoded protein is CAISGTSGISYNEQFF.

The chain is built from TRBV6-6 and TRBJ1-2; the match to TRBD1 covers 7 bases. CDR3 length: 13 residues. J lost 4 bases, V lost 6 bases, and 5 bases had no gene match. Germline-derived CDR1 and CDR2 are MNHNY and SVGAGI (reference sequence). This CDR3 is CASREGATYGYTF. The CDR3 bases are TGTGCCAGCAGGGAGGGGGCGACCTATGGCTACACCTTC.

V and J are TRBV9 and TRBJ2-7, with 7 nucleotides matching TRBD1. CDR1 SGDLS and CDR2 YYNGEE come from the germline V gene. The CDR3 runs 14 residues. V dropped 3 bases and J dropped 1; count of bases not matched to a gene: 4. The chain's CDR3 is CASSEGARSYEQYF. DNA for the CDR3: TGTGCCAGCAGCGAGGGGGCCCGGTCCTACGAGCAGTACTTC.

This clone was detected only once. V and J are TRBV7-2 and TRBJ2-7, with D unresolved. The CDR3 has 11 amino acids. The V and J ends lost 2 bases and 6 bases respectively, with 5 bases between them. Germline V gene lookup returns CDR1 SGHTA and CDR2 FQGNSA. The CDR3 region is CASSLQFEQYF. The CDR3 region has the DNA TGTGCCAGCAGCTTACAATTCGAGCAGTACTTC.

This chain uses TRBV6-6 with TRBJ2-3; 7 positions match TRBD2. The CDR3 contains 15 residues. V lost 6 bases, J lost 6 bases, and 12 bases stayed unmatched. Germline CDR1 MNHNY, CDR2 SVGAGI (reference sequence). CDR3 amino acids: CASSLAGGRRDTQYF. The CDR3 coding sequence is TGTGCCAGCAGCTTGGCGGGCGGGAGACGCGATACGCAGTATTTT.

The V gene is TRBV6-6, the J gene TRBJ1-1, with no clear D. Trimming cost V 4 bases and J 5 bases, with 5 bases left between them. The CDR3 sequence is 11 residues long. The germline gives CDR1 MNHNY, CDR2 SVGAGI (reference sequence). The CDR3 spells CASSSPTEAFF. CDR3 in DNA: TGTGCCAGCAGTTCCCCGACTGAAGCTTTCTTT.

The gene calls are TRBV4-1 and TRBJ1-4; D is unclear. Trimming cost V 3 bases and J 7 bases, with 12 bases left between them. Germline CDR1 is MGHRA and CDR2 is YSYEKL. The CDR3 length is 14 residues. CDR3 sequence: CASSHSRRGEKLFF. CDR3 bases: TGCGCCAGCAGCCACAGCCGCAGAGGTGAAAAACTGTTTTTT.

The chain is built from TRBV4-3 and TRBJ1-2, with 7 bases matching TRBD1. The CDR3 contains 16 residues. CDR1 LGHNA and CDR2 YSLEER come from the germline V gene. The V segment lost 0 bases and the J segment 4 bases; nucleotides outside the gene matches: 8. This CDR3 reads CASSQEVNRGTYGYTF. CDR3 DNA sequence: TGCGCCAGCAGCCAAGAAGTTAACAGGGGTACCTATGGCTACACCTTC.

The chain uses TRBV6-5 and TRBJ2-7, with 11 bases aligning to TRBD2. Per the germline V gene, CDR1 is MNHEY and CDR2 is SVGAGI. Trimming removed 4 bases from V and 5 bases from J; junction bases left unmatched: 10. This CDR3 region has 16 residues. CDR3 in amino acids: CASSSGVSGRGDEQYF. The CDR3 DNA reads TGTGCCAGCAGTTCCGGGGTTAGCGGGAGGGGGGACGAGCAGTACTTC.

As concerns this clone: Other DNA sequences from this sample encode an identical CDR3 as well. The CDR3 protein is CASSPGQGYGYTF. CDR3 DNA: TGTGCCAGCTCACCAGGACAGGGGTATGGCTACACCTTC. The gene calls are TRBV18 and TRBJ1-2; 9 bases match TRBD1. The germline V gene encodes CDR1 KGHSH and CDR2 LQKENI. CDR3 length: 13 residues. Trimming removed 2 bases from V and 5 bases from J; junction bases left unmatched: 0.